This T cell receptor (beta chain) came from a study of blood T cell repertoires in COVID-19. Participants spanned ages roughly 18 to 95 years and resided in about two dozen US areas. The study counted Cohort 3 donors as recovered given two negative PCRs, clearance, or symptom resolution. Germline CDR1 is LNHDA and CDR2 is SQIVND (reference sequence). The CDR3 consists of 16 residues. The V end lost 3 bases, the J end lost 0 bases, and 12 bases lay between the germline ends. In the authors' workflow: Reference gene primer amplification gave nucleated cell count estimates. Sequenced by immunoSEQ multiplex PCR; TCRdb stores in-frame clones only, minus some. The DNA was the basis for D and trimming; V, J and clone size are from that table. The sample includes 250,000 to 400,000 clones, around 86% of them seen just once.

This sequence was found in a man in his sixties who had recovered from COVID-19. Material: PBMCs or T cells enriched from blood (not recorded which). The chain is built from TRBV19 and TRBJ2-1; D gene unclear. DNA for the CDR3: TGTGCCAGTAGTATCCGGAGCGCGAGCTCCTACAATGAGCAGTTCTTC. Translating gives CASSIRSASSYNEQFF. The entire variable domain, with the rest obtained from reference TRBV19 and TRBJ2-1, is as follows: DGGITQSPKYLFRKEGQNVTLSCEQNLNHDAMYWYRQDPGQGLRLIYYSQIVNDFQKGDIAEGYSVSREKKESFPLTVTSAQKNPTAFYLCASSIRSASSYNEQFFGPGTRLTVL.